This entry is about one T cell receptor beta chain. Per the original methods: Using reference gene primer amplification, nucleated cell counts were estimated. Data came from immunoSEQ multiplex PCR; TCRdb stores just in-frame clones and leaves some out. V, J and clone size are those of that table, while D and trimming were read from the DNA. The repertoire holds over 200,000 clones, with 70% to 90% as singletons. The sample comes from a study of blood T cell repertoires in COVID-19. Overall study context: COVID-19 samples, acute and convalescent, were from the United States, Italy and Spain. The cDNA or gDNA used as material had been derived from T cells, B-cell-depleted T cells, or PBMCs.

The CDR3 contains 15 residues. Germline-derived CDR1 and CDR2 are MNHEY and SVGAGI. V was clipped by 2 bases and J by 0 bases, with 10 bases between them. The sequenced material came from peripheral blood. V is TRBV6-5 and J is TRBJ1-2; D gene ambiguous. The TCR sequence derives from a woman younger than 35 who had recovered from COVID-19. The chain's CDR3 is CASSYGRSANYGYTF. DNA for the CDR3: TGTGCCAGCAGTTACGGAAGGAGTGCTAACTATGGCTACACCTTC.